This TCR beta chain was found in a study of shared clonotypes between healthy human individuals. Study-level points and caveats: Clonotype sharing among donors, it was expected, would be affected by sequencing depth. Compared with memory subsets, naive subsets generally had larger estimated richness. The researchers took only blood, and tissue repertoires probably look different.

On this clone: Its antigen is as yet unknown.

The authors split each subset's genomic DNA evenly across several immunoSEQ plates. TCRdb's copy holds only in-frame clones and misses some; the assay was immunoSEQ multiplex PCR. The sample includes more than 2,000,000 clones, 85% to 95% seen only once; the top ten take more than 0.12%. The CDR3 spans 13 residues. V gave up 5 bases and J gave up 0 bases, with 7 bases separating them. Germline-derived CDR1 and CDR2 are WSHSY and SAAADI. The clonotype was recovered from a man younger than 30 in good health. Sequenced sample: naive CD4+ T cells sorted from blood. Subset noted: CD45RA+ positively selected. The chain is built from TRBV10-2 and TRBJ1-2; D gene ambiguous. The CDR3 DNA follows: TGCGCCAGCAGTATAAGAGCTAACTATGGCTACACCTTC. This translates into CASSIRANYGYTF.